The 7 T cell receptor beta chains below all came from one sample that was sequenced in a study of response to subunit inactivated influenza vaccine. TCRdb ran MiXCR on the RT-PCR reads and lists one entry per CDR3 protein. The table records 650,000 to 800,000 distinct CDR3 sequences, approximately 15% of them present only once. Sequencing used PBMCs from blood, obtained around two weeks before vaccination. These receptors originate from a man aged 50 or older who received an inactivated influenza vaccine.

This rearrangement joins TRBV5-1 to TRBJ1-1; 9 bases are shared with TRBD1. Germline CDR1 reads SGHRS; CDR2 reads YFSETQ. The CDR3 extends over 16 amino acids. The J segment lost 1 base and the V segment lost 4 bases, leaving 8 bases of the junction unmatched. The CDR3 sequence is CASSLGQGLSNTEAFF. The CDR3 nucleotides read TGCGCCAGCAGCCTAGGACAGGGGCTATCGAACACTGAAGCTTTCTTT.

This sequence joins TRBV27 and TRBJ1-5; D possibly corresponds to TRBD1 (5 bases). Per the germline V gene, CDR1 is MNHEY and CDR2 is SMNVEV (reference sequence). The germline V and J ends were trimmed by 5 bases and 3 bases, with 11 bases remaining between them. CDR3 size: 14 residues. The CDR3 sequence is CASSRSGNNQPQHF. The CDR3 region has the DNA TGTGCCAGCAGTAGATCAGGGAACAATCAGCCCCAGCATTTT.

This clonotype was recorded a few times. The V call is TRBV2, the J call TRBJ1-5; D possibly corresponds to TRBD1 (6 bases). V was clipped by 6 bases and J by 3 bases, with 12 bases between them. Germline assignment: CDR1 SNHLY and CDR2 FYNNEI. The length of the CDR3 is 14 residues. The CDR3 here is CASRGRDNNQPQHF. DNA for the CDR3: TGTGCCAGCAGGGGCCGGGACAACAATCAGCCCCAGCATTTT. Supplemented by reference TRBV2 and TRBJ1-5, the full variable domain reads EPEVTQTPSHQVTQMGQEVILRCVPISNHLYFYWYRQILGQKVEFLVSFYNNEISEKSEIFDDQFSVERPDGSNFTLKIRSTKLEDSAMYFCASRGRDNNQPQHFGDGTRLSIL.

This clonotype was detected ten times or more. The V gene is TRBV12-3 or TRBV12-4, the J gene TRBJ2-1, with D possibly being TRBD1 or TRBD2 (5 bases each). CDR3 size: 16 residues. Trimming took off 2 bases at V and 9 bases at J, with 20 bases between the two ends. The CDR3, as DNA: TGTGCCAGCAGTTTATATCTAGGGGACCCCCCCGGTGAGCAGTTCTTC. This sequence encodes CASSLYLGDPPGEQFF.

In its sample, this clonotype was seen a few times. The chain employs TRBV2 and TRBJ1-5, with D unclear. Germline V lookup: CDR1 SNHLY, CDR2 FYNNEI. The V end lost 6 bases, the J end lost 1 base, and 7 bases lay between the germline ends. There are 13 residues in the CDR3. The CDR3 nucleotides read TGTGCCAGCAGGGATGACAGCAATCAGCCCCAGCATTTT. This translates into CASRDDSNQPQHF.

The chain couples TRBV27 to TRBJ1-2; D perhaps matches TRBD1 (5 bases). CDR3 length: 16 residues. Germline values: CDR1 MNHEY, CDR2 SMNVEV (reference sequence). V gave up 5 bases and J gave up 7 bases, with 23 bases separating them. DNA for the CDR3: TGTGCCAGCAGTCCCACTGAGGAGGCAGGGTACTTTGGCTACACCTTC. Amino acid sequence: CASSPTEEAGYFGYTF.

This clonotype has just a few counts. V gene TRBV6-2 or TRBV6-3 combines with J gene TRBJ2-1; D is perhaps TRBD1 (5 bases). This CDR3 is built from 16 residues. Germline CDR1 is MNHEY and CDR2 is SVGEGT. With 0 bases removed from V and 1 base from J, the gap between germline ends came to 10 bases. CDR3 in amino acids: CASSYSFRASYNEQFF. CDR3 DNA: TGTGCCAGCAGTTACTCTTTCAGGGCGTCCTACAATGAGCAGTTCTTC.